This TCR beta chain comes out of a study of cytomegalovirus exposure and HLA in healthy donors. Study-level findings and limits: Reports showed the classifier diagnosing cytomegalovirus status with high specificity and sensitivity. What was likely a sequencing artifact was a cluster of highly shared sequence variants.

CDR1 and CDR2 (germline): SQVTM, ANQGSEA. Trimming removed 4 bases from V and 6 bases from J, with 10 bases in between. The length of the CDR3 is 12 residues. With respect to this clone: Its cognate antigen is unknown.

Participants comprised healthy donors of bone marrow. PCR involved 60 Vbeta and 13 Jbeta primers. The data were produced by immunoSEQ multiplex PCR, yet TCRdb's version contains in-frame clones alone and is incomplete. The sample lists about 95,000 clones; approximately 70% were seen once. This TCR was sampled from a man aged 60-69 years in good health and CMV-seronegative. Sequencing input: PBMCs. V is TRBV29-1 and J is TRBJ1-5; D is unresolved. The CDR3 is CSVGSGFQPQHF. CDR3 in DNA: TGCAGCGTTGGAAGCGGATTTCAGCCCCAGCATTTT.